One sample yielded the 22 T cell receptor beta chains listed below, sequenced in a study of cytomegalovirus exposure and HLA in healthy donors. PCR used 60 Vbeta primers and 13 Jbeta primers. Measured with immunoSEQ multiplex PCR; TCRdb has only the in-frame clones, and not every one. The table for this sample gives 55,000 to 70,000 clones. The sample taken for sequencing was PBMCs. Receptors were obtained from a female donor in good health and CMV-seropositive.

V is TRBV7-9 and J is TRBJ2-1, with TRBD1 matching 10 bases. Looked up from germline, CDR1 is SEHNR and CDR2 is FQNEAQ (reference sequence). This CDR3 is 16 amino acids long. Germline trimming cut 5 bases from V and 7 bases from J; bases unmatched to any gene: 11. The CDR3: CASSLKPGQGINEQFF. The CDR3 region has the DNA TGTGCCAGCAGCCTAAAACCGGGACAGGGGATTAATGAGCAGTTCTTC.

The chain carries TRBV9 and TRBJ1-1; the D is unclear. Trimming pared 4 bases from V and 3 bases from J, leaving 10 bases between. Germline CDR1 reads SGDLS; CDR2 reads YYNGEE. The CDR3 is 13 amino acids. The CDR3 is CASSSRQDTEAFF. The CDR3 coding sequence is TGTGCCAGCAGCTCCCGCCAGGACACTGAAGCTTTCTTT. The full variable domain, in which reference TRBV9 and TRBJ1-1 provide the parts outside the CDR3, is DSGVTQTPKHLITATGQRVTLRCSPRSGDLSVYWYQQSLDQGLQFLIQYYNGEERAKGNILERFSAQQFPDLHSELNLSSLELGDSALYFCASSSRQDTEAFFGQGTRLTVV.

This sequence joins TRBV28 and TRBJ1-1; D remains unclear. The CDR3 is made up of 12 amino acids. Trimming pared 3 bases from V and 11 bases from J, leaving 13 bases between. CDR1 and CDR2 (germline): MDHEN, SYDVKM. CDR3 sequence: CASSFSSREAFF. DNA for the CDR3: TGTGCCAGCAGTTTTAGCTCCCGAGAGGCTTTCTTT.

The chain joins TRBV6-6 to TRBJ2-2; 12 bases align to TRBD1. CDR1 is MNHNY and CDR2 is SVGAGI in the germline V gene (reference sequence). The CDR3 is made up of 15 amino acids. Losses at the gene ends were 6 bases for V and 6 bases for J; bases not matched to a gene: 5. This CDR3 reads CASSPGTGGPGELFF. For the CDR3, the DNA is TGTGCCAGCAGCCCCGGGACAGGGGGCCCCGGGGAGCTGTTTTTT.

This rearrangement joins TRBV28 to TRBJ1-2; D not resolved. Looked up from germline, CDR1 is MDHEN and CDR2 is SYDVKM. The CDR3 sequence is 15 residues long. V was clipped by 5 bases and J by 3 bases, with 16 bases between them. CDR3 loop: CASSIAGEEHYGYTF. The CDR3 DNA reads TGTGCCAGCAGTATCGCCGGTGAGGAACACTATGGCTACACCTTC.

V usage is TRBV7-9 and J usage is TRBJ2-1; possibly TRBD2 for D (7 bases). V lost 1 base, J lost 0 bases, and 13 bases lay in between. This CDR3 region has 17 residues. CDR1 and CDR2 (germline): SEHNR, FQNEAQ (reference sequence). The CDR3 reads CASSLVGGLSSYNEQFF. The CDR3 DNA sequence: TGTGCCAGCAGCTTAGTGGGGGGGCTTAGCTCCTACAATGAGCAGTTCTTC.

The V call is TRBV30, the J call TRBJ2-1, with 9 bases matching TRBD1. J gave up 6 bases and V 3 bases, and 15 bases lay outside the gene matches. Germline assignment: CDR1 GTSNPN and CDR2 SVGIG (reference sequence). This CDR3 comprises 17 residues. CDR3 DNA sequence: TGTGCCTGGAGACTTCTTTCCGGGACAGGGCACGCCAATGAGCAGTTCTTC. Translating gives CAWRLLSGTGHANEQFF.

This chain links TRBV5-1 with TRBJ1-3, with D uncertain. V was pared by 4 bases and J by 4 bases, with 12 bases between. Germline V gene data show CDR1 as SGHRS and CDR2 as YFSETQ. This CDR3 is built from 14 residues. The CDR3 spells CASSPGSGGNTIYF. The DNA for the CDR3 is TGCGCCAGCAGCCCCGGATCGGGGGGAAACACCATATATTTT.

In DNA form, the CDR3 reads TGTGCCAGCAGTGAAACAGGGGGAGCCTACGAGCAGTACTTC. Translating gives CASSETGGAYEQYF. This sequence joins TRBV28 and TRBJ2-7, with 8 bases that match TRBD1. The CDR3 covers 14 residues. Germline V gives CDR1 MDHEN, CDR2 SYDVKM. Unmatched junction bases numbered 5, after V lost 5 bases and J lost 2 bases. Full variable domain (rest looked up from reference TRBV28 and TRBJ2-7): DVKVTQSSRYLVKRTGEKVFLECVQDMDHENMFWYRQDPGLGLRLIYFSYDVKMKEKGDIPEGYSVSREKKERFSLILESASTNQTSMYLCASSETGGAYEQYFGPGTRLTVT.

The chain combines TRBV2 with TRBJ2-5; perhaps TRBD2 as D (5 bases). The CDR3 has 15 amino acids. The germline gives CDR1 SNHLY, CDR2 FYNNEI. Trimming pared 2 bases from V and 4 bases from J, leaving 14 bases between. The CDR3 region has the DNA TGTGCCAGCAGTGAATTTCTCCCGGGAACAGAGACCCAGTACTTC. This gives the protein CASSEFLPGTETQYF.

Details on this clone: A junction end diverges from the germline sequence, so it may reflect a read error. This chain links TRBV18 with TRBJ2-1; no clear D gene. The germline CDR1 and CDR2 sequences are KGHSH and LQKENI. The CDR3 is 15 residues long. CDR3 nucleotide sequence: TGTGCCAGCTCACCAGGCCTTAGCTCCGACAATGAGCAGTTCTTC. Protein: CASSPGLSSDNEQFF.

The chain employs TRBV28 and TRBJ2-3; TRBD2 might be the D (5 bases). The CDR3 totals 15 residues. Germline CDR1 MDHEN, CDR2 SYDVKM. Trimming took off 3 bases at V and 4 bases at J, with 14 bases between the two ends. The CDR3 spells CASSFLDGRADTQYF. The CDR3 coding sequence is TGTGCCAGCAGTTTTCTCGACGGGCGGGCAGATACGCAGTATTTT.

The gene calls are TRBV6-5 and TRBJ2-1; weak D call: TRBD2 (6 bases). Germline CDR1 reads MNHEY; CDR2 reads SVGAGI. V was trimmed by 4 bases and J by 7 bases, leaving 20 bases between them. This CDR3 spans 16 amino acids. The CDR3 loop reads CASSSHSGAHTNEQFF. The CDR3 region has the DNA TGTGCCAGCAGTTCTCATAGCGGAGCCCATACAAATGAGCAGTTCTTC.

This rearrangement joins TRBV7-6 to TRBJ2-7, with TRBD1 identical over 8 bases. The germline V gene encodes CDR1 SGHVS and CDR2 FNYEAQ. The CDR3 contains 14 residues. V lost 3 bases, J lost 0 bases, and 1 base stayed unmatched. This CDR3 reads CASSFGTGSYEQYF. CDR3 sequence (DNA): TGTGCCAGCAGCTTTGGGACAGGCTCCTACGAGCAGTACTTC.

This chain links TRBV6-1 with TRBJ1-1; D not resolved. Germline CDR1 is MNHNS and CDR2 is SASEGT. V was shortened by 5 bases and J by 1 base, with 8 bases between the two germline ends. The CDR3 spans 13 residues. This CDR3 reads CASSPGENTEAFF. As DNA, the CDR3 is TGTGCCAGCAGTCCCGGGGAGAACACTGAAGCTTTCTTT.

The chain is built from TRBV6-5 and TRBJ1-5, with TRBD1 as a possible D gene (5 bases). The CDR3 contains 15 residues. The ends were cut back, 5 bases at V and 0 bases at J, with 11 bases in the middle. CDR1 MNHEY and CDR2 SVGAGI come from the germline V gene. The CDR3: CASSQGLTSNQPQHF. The CDR3 DNA reads TGTGCCAGCAGTCAGGGACTGACTAGCAATCAGCCCCAGCATTTT.

The chain uses TRBV4-3 and TRBJ2-3, with TRBD2 identical over 9 bases. Per germline, CDR1 LGHNA and CDR2 YSLEER. The CDR3 extends over 19 amino acids. The J segment lost 0 bases and the V segment lost 1 base, leaving 11 bases of the junction unmatched. CDR3 nucleotides: TGCGCCAGCAGCCAAGCTGCAGCGGGGGGCGGGAGGAGCACAGATACGCAGTATTTT. It specifies CASSQAAAGGGRSTDTQYF.

The rearrangement joins TRBV18 to TRBJ2-1, with D perhaps matching TRBD1 (6 bases). This CDR3 is 12 amino acids long. V lost 6 bases and J lost 8, with 11 bases in between. Germline V gene lookup returns CDR1 KGHSH and CDR2 LQKENI. Written as DNA, the CDR3 is TGTGCCAGCTCCCGGGGACAAGATGAGCAGTTCTTC. This translates into CASSRGQDEQFF.

The chain is built from TRBV4-3 and TRBJ1-1, with D maybe TRBD1 (5 bases). Looked up from germline, CDR1 is LGHNA and CDR2 is YSLEER. The CDR3 is 16 amino acids. Trimming pared 0 bases from V and 0 bases from J, leaving 11 bases between. The CDR3 DNA reads TGCGCCAGCAGCCAAGATAGACAGATGATGAACACTGAAGCTTTCTTT. This encodes CASSQDRQMMNTEAFF.

The chain recombines TRBV4-1 with TRBJ2-7, with 8 bases aligning to TRBD2. This CDR3 has 16 residues. Germline trimming cut 4 bases from V and 6 bases from J; bases unmatched to any gene: 14. Germline CDR1 and CDR2: MGHRA and YSYEKL. CDR3 sequence: CASSPPGRALRVEQYF. CDR3 nucleotide sequence: TGCGCCAGCAGCCCACCCGGGAGGGCGCTTAGGGTCGAGCAGTACTTC.

This chain joins TRBV30 and TRBJ2-1, with D tentatively TRBD2 (6 bases). Per germline, CDR1 GTSNPN and CDR2 SVGIG (reference sequence). V was pared by 8 bases and J by 7 bases, with 21 bases between. The length of the CDR3 is 14 residues. The CDR3 loop is CASTYGLKVNEQFF. The CDR3 nucleotides are TGTGCCAGCACTTATGGACTAAAGGTGAATGAGCAGTTCTTC.

The chain is built from TRBV30 and TRBJ1-2; D is uncertain. CDR1 and CDR2 (germline): GTSNPN, SVGIG (reference sequence). This CDR3 is 12 amino acids long. Trimming took 5 bases from V and 0 from J, leaving 7 bases between them. The CDR3 region has the DNA TGTGCCTGGTCTTCCCCTAACTATGGCTACACCTTC. Translation gives CAWSSPNYGYTF.